The 17 T cell receptor beta chains presented below share a single source sample, sequenced in a study of post-analysis software for immune sequencing data (dated by TCRdb to the mid-2010s). Receptor libraries were prepared by PCR. TCRdb names Illumina HiSeq 2500 as the instrument used. To reduce PCR and sequencing biases, unique molecular identifiers were incorporated into the TCR beta cDNA libraries. The public reads were reprocessed in TCRdb via fastp at Q25 and MiXCR, keeping in-frame beta chains. CDR3 protein sequences are deduplicated, and each keeps its most common genes and DNA. The sample profile shows some 260,000 distinct CDR3 sequences; 35% to 45% of them were found once. Of the sample, under 5% falls within the top ten clones. The study at large found these results: Patients showed significantly higher frequencies than controls for five TRBV segments, among them TRBV5-6, TRBV5-1 and TRBV20-1.

Antigen specificity for these receptors is unknown. The sample consisted of blood. The receptors originated from a girl aged 10 to 17 with multiple sclerosis.

This clonotype was picked up many times. The chain is built from TRBV7-6 and TRBJ1-6; D remains unclear. Trimming stripped 0 bases from V and 10 bases from J, with 19 bases between. From germline, CDR1 is SGHVS and CDR2 FNYEAQ. CDR3 length equals 17 residues. The CDR3 sequence: CASSLASATREGSPLHF. As DNA, the CDR3 is TGTGCCAGCAGCTTAGCGTCAGCGACTCGGGAAGGATCACCCCTCCACTTT.

V gene TRBV5-1 combines with J gene TRBJ2-3; tentatively, D is TRBD1 (5 bases). Trimming stripped 5 bases from V and 4 bases from J, with 14 bases between. Germline V gives CDR1 SGHRS, CDR2 YFSETQ. This CDR3 spans 14 amino acids. The CDR3 here is CASSQTAGSDTQYF. As DNA, the CDR3 is TGCGCCAGCAGTCAGACAGCCGGGTCAGATACGCAGTATTTT.

The V and J genes are TRBV20-1 and TRBJ2-1; D ambiguous. V gave up 0 bases and J gave up 8 bases, with 11 bases separating them. CDR1 and CDR2 (germline): DFQATT, SNEGSKA (reference sequence). The CDR3 totals 13 residues. The CDR3 DNA is TGCAGTGCTAGAGACAGCCTCCTCCATGAGCAGTTCTTC. Translation: CSARDSLLHEQFF.

J is TRBJ2-1 and V is TRBV15; D unresolved. Germline-derived CDR1 and CDR2 are LNHNV and YYDKDF (reference sequence). The CDR3 runs 14 residues. V lost 0 bases, J lost 9 bases, and 12 bases lay in between. Written as DNA, the CDR3 is TGTGCCACCAGCAGAGATCCAGGTCGATTTGAGCAGTTCTTC. This sequence encodes CATSRDPGRFEQFF.

The chain couples TRBV28 to TRBJ2-1; 8 bases are a match to TRBD2. CDR3 size: 17 residues. V lost 3 bases to trimming and J lost 1 base; unmatched junction nucleotides: 8. Germline-derived CDR1 and CDR2 are MDHEN and SYDVKM. The CDR3 DNA is TGTGCCAGCAGTTTCGGGGGGGAGGGAGCGTCCTACAATGAGCAGTTCTTC. Translating gives CASSFGGEGASYNEQFF.

DNA of the CDR3: TGTGCCAGCAGCGCCCCGGGGGGGGTCTCCTACAATGAGCAGTTCTTC. Protein: CASSAPGGVSYNEQFF. V is TRBV7-9 and J is TRBJ2-1; TRBD2 aligns across 8 bases. Germline V gene sequence: CDR1 SEHNR, CDR2 FQNEAQ (reference sequence). The CDR3 has 16 residues. With V trimmed by 5 bases and J by 0 bases, 6 bases remained unmatched. Drawing the rest from reference TRBV7-9 and TRBJ2-1, the complete variable domain is DTGVSQNPRHKITKRGQNVTFRCDPISEHNRLYWYRQTLGQGPEFLTYFQNEAQLEKSRLLSDRFSAERPKGSFSTLEIQRTEQGDSAMYLCASSAPGGVSYNEQFFGPGTRLTVL.

The V call is TRBV20-1, the J call TRBJ2-1, with TRBD2 identical over 9 bases. The junction had 9 bases not matched to a gene; V was cut back by 3 bases and J by 9 bases. Germline V lookup: CDR1 DFQATT, CDR2 SNEGSKA (reference sequence). The CDR3 is 14 residues long. The CDR3 is CSARAGLARTEQFF. CDR3 nucleotides: TGCAGTGCTAGGGCCGGACTAGCGAGGACTGAGCAGTTCTTC.

This clonotype showed up many times. The CDR3 spells CASSPDRGRSTDTQYF. The CDR3 nucleotides read TGCGCCAGCAGCCCGGACAGGGGGAGAAGCACAGATACGCAGTATTTT. The V call is TRBV5-1, the J call TRBJ2-3; 10 positions match TRBD1. The germline CDR1 and CDR2 sequences are SGHRS and YFSETQ. The CDR3 covers 16 residues. The junction had 5 bases not matched to a gene; V was cut back by 4 bases and J by 0 bases.

This chain links TRBV6-1 with TRBJ2-1; 12 bases align to TRBD2. The V and J ends lost 6 bases and 4 bases, in that order; junction bases with no gene match: 4. This CDR3 is built from 15 residues. Germline V gene lookup returns CDR1 MNHNS and CDR2 SASEGT. The CDR3 DNA sequence: TGTGCCAGCAGGTCTCTAGCGGGGGGGTACAATGAGCAGTTCTTC. Translation: CASRSLAGGYNEQFF.

V usage is TRBV20-1 and J usage is TRBJ1-2; no reliable D call. The CDR3 is 13 residues long. CDR1 and CDR2 (germline): DFQATT, SNEGSKA (reference sequence). The ends were cut back, 4 bases at V and 0 bases at J, with 9 bases in the middle. The CDR3, as DNA: TGCAGTGCTAACCTTCAAGCTAACTATGGCTACACCTTC. Translating it yields CSANLQANYGYTF.

The chain links TRBV6-5 to TRBJ2-5; 8 bases match TRBD2. The CDR3 length is 18 residues. Trimming cost V 2 bases and J 4 bases; bases outside gene matches: 15. Per the germline V gene, CDR1 is MNHEY and CDR2 is SVGAGI. Here the CDR3 reads CASSYLLAGPLGGETQYF. For the CDR3, the DNA is TGTGCCAGCAGTTACCTTTTAGCGGGACCCCTGGGGGGAGAGACCCAGTACTTC.

The chain couples TRBV5-1 to TRBJ2-5, with D possibly TRBD2 on 5 matching bases. With 2 bases removed from V and 11 bases from J, the gap between germline ends came to 16 bases. The germline V gene encodes CDR1 SGHRS and CDR2 YFSETQ. CDR3 length equals 13 residues. The CDR3 DNA reads TGCGCCAGCAGCTTCCTAACCGGGAATGAGCAGTACTTC. This codes for CASSFLTGNEQYF.

This sequence joins TRBV9 and TRBJ1-3; D might be TRBD1 (5 bases). Trimming stripped 4 bases from V and 2 bases from J, with 10 bases between. CDR3 length: 14 residues. Germline V gene lookup returns CDR1 SGDLS and CDR2 YYNGEE. For the CDR3, the DNA is TGTGCCAGCAGCCGGGGGGTGACTGGAAACACCATATATTTT. Protein: CASSRGVTGNTIYF. The full variable domain, with the rest looked up from reference TRBV9 and TRBJ1-3, is DSGVTQTPKHLITATGQRVTLRCSPRSGDLSVYWYQQSLDQGLQFLIQYYNGEERAKGNILERFSAQQFPDLHSELNLSSLELGDSALYFCASSRGVTGNTIYFGEGSWLTVV.

This clonotype has a handful of counts. J is TRBJ1-2 and V is TRBV27; 12 nucleotides align to TRBD1. CDR3 length: 13 residues. V trimming: 6 bases; J trimming: 8 bases; junction bases outside the gene matches: 4. Germline CDR1 reads MNHEY; CDR2 reads SMNVEV (reference sequence). The chain's CDR3 is CASSRDRGQGYTF. Written as DNA, the CDR3 is TGTGCCAGCAGCCGGGACAGGGGGCAAGGCTACACCTTC.

V usage is TRBV20-1 and J usage is TRBJ1-2, with TRBD1 matching over 8 bases. Per the germline V gene, CDR1 is DFQATT and CDR2 is SNEGSKA (reference sequence). V trimming: 5 bases; J trimming: 8 bases; junction bases outside the gene matches: 4. CDR3 length: 11 residues. CDR3 residues: CSARTGRGYTF. CDR3 DNA sequence: TGCAGTGCTCGGACAGGGCGCGGCTACACCTTC.

This clonotype was detected ten times or more. This rearrangement joins TRBV6-1 to TRBJ2-1; D is uncertain. V was trimmed by 1 base and J by 0 bases, leaving 7 bases between them. CDR3 length: 15 amino acids. Germline CDR1 MNHNS, CDR2 SASEGT. The CDR3 protein is CASSEGVGSYNEQFF. The CDR3 nucleotides are TGTGCCAGCAGTGAAGGTGTGGGCTCCTACAATGAGCAGTTCTTC.

This clonotype showed up just a few times. Just one base apart from a much larger clone, this may be a read error. The V and J genes are TRBV6-5 and TRBJ2-1; D gene uncertain. Germline V gene lookup returns CDR1 MNHEY and CDR2 SVGAGI. This CDR3 contains 13 residues. The CDR3 protein is CATSRGAYNGQFF. The DNA of the CDR3 is TGTGCCACCTCCCGAGGCGCCTACAATGGGCAGTTCTTC.